Each of the 30 T cell receptor beta chains below was sequenced from the same sample in a study of cytomegalovirus exposure and HLA in healthy donors. Primers for the PCR totalled 60 Vbeta and 13 Jbeta. Produced via immunoSEQ multiplex PCR; TCRdb's table is partial and in-frame only. The repertoire holds about 96,000 clones, with roughly three fifths as singletons. Sequencing was done on a sample of PBMCs. The receptor set was obtained from a man aged 55 to 70 in good health and CMV-seronegative.

The chain has TRBV5-1 and TRBJ1-1, with D possibly being TRBD1 (6 bases). Trimming stripped 4 bases from V and 1 base from J, with 26 bases between. CDR1 and CDR2 (germline): SGHRS, YFSETQ. This CDR3 spans 19 amino acids. CDR3 in DNA: TGCGCCAGCAGCCCCCTGGACGGGCAAAGAGGGGGTGGGAACACTGAAGCTTTCTTT. As protein: CASSPLDGQRGGGNTEAFF.

The chain uses TRBV6-1 and TRBJ1-2, with a weak D call TRBD1 (5 bases). Looked up from germline, CDR1 is MNHNS and CDR2 is SASEGT. V was clipped by 2 bases and J by 4 bases, with 14 bases between them. This CDR3 contains 15 residues. The CDR3 DNA follows: TGTGCCAGCAGTGAATGGCCAGGGTTTAGCTATGGCTACACCTTC. It yields the protein CASSEWPGFSYGYTF.

Points on this clone: A junction boundary mismatches the germline segment, possibly from a read error. The gene calls are TRBV7-9 and TRBJ1-2; TRBD1 is a possible D gene (5 bases). The CDR3 is 13 amino acids. Germline CDR1 and CDR2: SEHNR and FQNEAQ (reference sequence). CDR3 residues: CASSLQGGYSYTF. The CDR3 region has the DNA TGTGCCAGCAGCTTACAGGGTGGCTATAGCTACACCTTC.

The chain links TRBV2 to TRBJ2-3, with 10 positions matching TRBD2. Trimming removed 3 bases from V and 8 bases from J; junction bases left unmatched: 11. Germline values: CDR1 SNHLY, CDR2 FYNNEI. CDR3 length: 16 residues. The CDR3 sequence is CASSDIPSGSLRTQYF. CDR3 nucleotides: TGTGCCAGCAGTGATATACCTAGCGGGAGTCTGCGTACGCAGTATTTT.

This rearrangement joins TRBV6-1 to TRBJ1-2; 7 bases agree with TRBD1. The trim removed 2 bases at V and 2 bases at J, leaving 5 bases unmatched. CDR1 is MNHNS, CDR2 SASEGT, per germline. The CDR3 has 15 amino acids. The CDR3 protein is CASSESATGNYGYTF. CDR3 nucleotide sequence: TGTGCCAGCAGTGAATCAGCGACAGGGAACTATGGCTACACCTTC.

The rearrangement uses TRBV14 and TRBJ1-1, with TRBD1 matching over 8 bases. CDR3 length: 17 residues. The junction had 17 bases not matched to a gene; V was cut back by 1 base and J by 10 bases. The germline V gene encodes CDR1 SGHDN and CDR2 FVKESK. The CDR3 bases are TGTGCCAGCAGCCAAGTAGTTTCAGGGGGCATGGCAACGGGAGCTTTCTTT. This translates into CASSQVVSGGMATGAFF.

The chain uses TRBV12-5 and TRBJ1-2, with a tentative D call TRBD1 (5 bases). V was cut by 1 base and J by 4 bases, with 7 bases left in between. CDR3 length: 13 amino acids. Germline V lookup: CDR1 LGHNT, CDR2 FRNRAP. The CDR3 DNA sequence: TGTGCTAGTGGTTTGGGGACAAGCTATGGCTACACCTTC. Translating gives CASGLGTSYGYTF.

The sample holds a few counts of this clone. This chain connects TRBV9 to TRBJ2-5, with 7 bases aligning to TRBD1. Per germline, CDR1 SGDLS and CDR2 YYNGEE. The V segment lost 3 bases and the J segment 0 bases; nucleotides outside the gene matches: 5. This CDR3 is 15 amino acids long. CDR3 nucleotides: TGTGCCAGCAGCGCCGTGACAGGGAACCAAGAGACCCAGTACTTC. Protein product: CASSAVTGNQETQYF.

The rearrangement joins TRBV6-1 to TRBJ1-1, with D unclear. CDR3 length: 12 residues. Germline CDR1 and CDR2: MNHNS and SASEGT. Trimming took 11 bases from V and 0 from J, leaving 10 bases between them. Here the CDR3 DNA reads TGTGCCGTGAACACATTGAACACTGAAGCTTTCTTT. This translates into CAVNTLNTEAFF.

The rearrangement uses TRBV29-1 and TRBJ2-7; D unclear. The CDR3 is 12 residues long. Germline CDR1 reads SQVTM; CDR2 reads ANQGSEA. V was cut by 4 bases and J by 3 bases, with 10 bases left in between. This CDR3 is CSVGENSYEQYF. The CDR3 DNA reads as TGCAGCGTTGGTGAGAACAGCTACGAGCAGTACTTC.

The genes are TRBV5-6 and TRBJ2-5; D ambiguous. The CDR3 is 14 amino acids. Per the germline V gene, CDR1 is SGHDT and CDR2 is YYEEEE. V was clipped by 0 bases and J by 12 bases, with 18 bases between them. The CDR3 nucleotides read TGTGCCAGCAGCTTGGCCAACCCTACCCTACGAGAGTACTTC. Amino acids: CASSLANPTLREYF.

This sequence joins TRBV2 and TRBJ1-3; D might be TRBD1 (6 bases). Germline lookup yields CDR1 SNHLY and CDR2 FYNNEI. CDR3 length: 13 residues. Trimming removed 7 bases from V and 4 bases from J, with 11 bases in between. Here the CDR3 reads CASNEGVGNTIYF. The DNA for the CDR3 is TGTGCCAGCAACGAGGGGGTCGGAAACACCATATATTTT.

This clone was counted between two and nine times. V is TRBV2 and J is TRBJ1-1; D gene ambiguous. Germline values: CDR1 SNHLY, CDR2 FYNNEI. The CDR3 is 12 amino acids. V was cut by 5 bases and J by 0 bases, with 4 bases left in between. CDR3 bases: TGTGCCAGCAGTTTAATGAACACTGAAGCTTTCTTT. Amino acids: CASSLMNTEAFF. The complete variable domain, with remaining parts taken from reference TRBV2 and TRBJ1-1, reads EPEVTQTPSHQVTQMGQEVILRCVPISNHLYFYWYRQILGQKVEFLVSFYNNEISEKSEIFDDQFSVERPDGSNFTLKIRSTKLEDSAMYFCASSLMNTEAFFGQGTRLTVV.

This clone was picked up a small number of times. The chain has TRBV9 and TRBJ2-5; D gene unclear. With 4 bases removed from V and 1 base from J, the gap between germline ends came to 5 bases. Germline values: CDR1 SGDLS, CDR2 YYNGEE. The CDR3 has 12 residues. CDR3 protein: CASSRSQETQYF. The CDR3, as DNA: TGTGCCAGCAGCCGGTCCCAAGAGACCCAGTACTTC.

The V gene is TRBV10-3, the J gene TRBJ2-3, with D perhaps matching TRBD2 (6 bases). The V gene's germline CDR1 is ENHRY and CDR2 SYGVKD. The V gene lost 7 bases and the J gene lost 0 bases, with 11 bases spanning the gap. The CDR3 is 14 residues long. CDR3 in amino acids: CAIKEAGSTDTQYF. The CDR3 DNA follows: TGTGCCATCAAGGAGGCGGGGAGCACAGATACGCAGTATTTT.

This clone was observed a handful of times. The chain recombines TRBV6-4 with TRBJ2-1; 7 bases agree with TRBD1. CDR3 length: 16 residues. The V gene's germline CDR1 is MRHNA and CDR2 SNTAGT. Trimming cost V 0 bases and J 4 bases; bases outside gene matches: 6. The CDR3 here is CASSDSGDRPYNEQFF. The CDR3 DNA follows: TGTGCCAGCAGTGACTCTGGGGACAGACCTTACAATGAGCAGTTCTTC.

This chain connects TRBV10-1 to TRBJ2-3; TRBD2 aligns across 8 bases. V lost 3 bases and J lost 0; bases outside the gene matches: 2. This CDR3 is 15 amino acids long. The germline V gene encodes CDR1 WNHNN and CDR2 SYGVQD (reference sequence). CDR3 sequence: CASSESGGSTDTQYF. CDR3 nucleotide sequence: TGCGCCAGCAGTGAAAGCGGGGGAAGCACAGATACGCAGTATTTT.

J is TRBJ2-1 and V is TRBV5-1; 7 bases fit TRBD1. The CDR3 covers 15 residues. Unmatched junction bases numbered 4, after V lost 2 bases and J lost 2 bases. Germline loops: CDR1 SGHRS, CDR2 YFSETQ. CDR3: CASSLGQDPYNEQFF. The CDR3 DNA sequence: TGCGCCAGCAGCTTAGGACAGGACCCCTACAATGAGCAGTTCTTC.

The J gene is TRBJ2-3, the V gene TRBV5-1; D is perhaps TRBD1 (5 bases). V was trimmed by 0 bases and J by 4 bases, leaving 12 bases between them. CDR3 length: 15 amino acids. Germline V gene data show CDR1 as SGHRS and CDR2 as YFSETQ. In DNA, the CDR3 is TGCGCCAGCAGCTTGGATTTGCAGGGTTCAGATACGCAGTATTTT. It translates to CASSLDLQGSDTQYF.

The genes are TRBV18 and TRBJ2-5; no definite D call. Looked up from germline, CDR1 is KGHSH and CDR2 is LQKENI. Deletions cut 2 bases from V and 4 bases from J, with 8 bases between. The CDR3 consists of 13 residues. In DNA form, the CDR3 reads TGTGCCAGCTCACCAACGGTCGGAGAGACCCAGTACTTC. Translating gives CASSPTVGETQYF.

This clone showed up just once. This chain links TRBV13 with TRBJ1-1; D may be TRBD1 (6 bases). Trimming removed 4 bases from V and 6 bases from J, with 21 bases in between. Germline CDR1 is PRHDT and CDR2 is FYEKMQ (reference sequence). CDR3 size: 16 residues. Written as DNA, the CDR3 is TGTGCCAGCAGCTCCGGGACATCCTCTCTGCGGGCTGAAGCTTTCTTT. Residues: CASSSGTSSLRAEAFF.

The chain has TRBV5-1 and TRBJ1-2; D remains unclear. The germline V gene has CDR1 SGHRS and CDR2 YFSETQ. V was shortened by 1 base and J by 6 bases, with 16 bases between the two germline ends. The CDR3 is made up of 15 amino acids. The CDR3 nucleotides read TGCGCCAGCAGCTTGCTTGAGGGCAGGAGTGATGGCTACACCTTC. It yields the protein CASSLLEGRSDGYTF.

V usage is TRBV4-1 and J usage is TRBJ2-2; D possibly corresponds to TRBD2 (6 bases). Trimming cost V 1 base and J 0 bases, with 6 bases left between them. This CDR3 spans 15 amino acids. Germline-derived CDR1 and CDR2 are MGHRA and YSYEKL. The CDR3 is CASSQGGANTGELFF. For the CDR3, the DNA is TGCGCCAGCAGCCAAGGCGGGGCGAACACCGGGGAGCTGTTTTTT.

The V call is TRBV6-1, the J call TRBJ2-1; TRBD2 agrees at 11 bases. CDR3 length equals 14 residues. Unmatched junction bases numbered 6, after V lost 3 bases and J lost 11 bases. In germline, CDR1 is MNHNS, CDR2 SASEGT. Written as DNA, the CDR3 is TGTGCCAGCAGTGACCAGGGGACTAGCGGAAAGCAGTTCTTC. It is translated as CASSDQGTSGKQFF.

The V and J genes are TRBV25-1 and TRBJ2-5; D is perhaps TRBD2 (7 bases). The ends were cut back, 5 bases at V and 5 bases at J, with 15 bases in the middle. The CDR3 sequence is 14 residues long. CDR1 is MGHDK and CDR2 is SYGVNS in the germline V gene. CDR3: CASSIRGGEETQYF. The CDR3 DNA reads TGTGCCAGCAGTATTAGGGGGGGCGAGGAGACCCAGTACTTC.

This clone was seen a few times. CDR3 sequence reads: CASSKGPTGINEKLFF. As DNA, the CDR3 is TGCGCCAGCAGCAAGGGACCGACAGGGATTAATGAAAAACTGTTTTTT. V and J are TRBV4-1 and TRBJ1-4, with 7 bases matching TRBD1. The germline CDR1 and CDR2 sequences are MGHRA and YSYEKL. J was trimmed by 4 bases and V by 5 bases; bases with no gene match: 10. The CDR3 spans 16 residues.

V usage is TRBV7-2 and J usage is TRBJ2-2; tentatively, D is TRBD1 (6 bases). The germline CDR1 and CDR2 sequences are SGHTA and FQGNSA. Trimming removed 5 bases at V and 9 bases at J, with 13 bases between. The CDR3 contains 13 residues. CDR3 amino acids: CASSPDRPRELFF. Here the CDR3 DNA reads TGTGCCAGCAGCCCCGACAGGCCTAGGGAGCTGTTTTTT.

The chain recombines TRBV7-9 with TRBJ1-4, with TRBD1 matching 8 bases. The CDR3 length is 14 residues. Germline V gene sequence: CDR1 SEHNR, CDR2 FQNEAQ (reference sequence). The ends lost 3 bases at V and 8 bases at J; junction bases unmatched: 5. The CDR3 DNA sequence: TGTGCCAGCAGCTTTTCGACAGGGGACGAAAAACTGTTTTTT. The encoded protein is CASSFSTGDEKLFF.

The chain is built from TRBV7-3 and TRBJ2-1; TRBD2 matches at 9 bases. From germline, CDR1 is SGHTA and CDR2 FQGTGA. V dropped 3 bases and J dropped 8; count of bases not matched to a gene: 11. The CDR3 is made up of 16 amino acids. This CDR3 reads CASSFDGGGASDEQFF. As DNA, the CDR3 is TGTGCCAGCAGCTTTGATGGCGGGGGGGCCTCTGATGAGCAGTTCTTC.

The chain recombines TRBV5-1 with TRBJ2-5, with TRBD2 as a possible D gene (5 bases). CDR3 length equals 14 residues. The V gene's germline CDR1 is SGHRS and CDR2 YFSETQ. V was trimmed by 0 bases and J by 3 bases, leaving 9 bases between them. As DNA, the CDR3 is TGCGCCAGCAGCTTGGGAGGGATCGAAGAGACCCAGTACTTC. Translation gives CASSLGGIEETQYF.